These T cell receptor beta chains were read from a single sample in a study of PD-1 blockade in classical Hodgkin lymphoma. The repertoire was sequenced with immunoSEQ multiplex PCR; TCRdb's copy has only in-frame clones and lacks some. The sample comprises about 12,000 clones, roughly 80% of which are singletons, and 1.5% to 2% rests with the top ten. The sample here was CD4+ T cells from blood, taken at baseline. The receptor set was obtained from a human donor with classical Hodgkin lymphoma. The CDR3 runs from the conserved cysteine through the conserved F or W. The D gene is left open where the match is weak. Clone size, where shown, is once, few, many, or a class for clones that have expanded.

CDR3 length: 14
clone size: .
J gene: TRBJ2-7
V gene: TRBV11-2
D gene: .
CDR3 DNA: TGTGCCAGCAGCCGACGGTACTACGACTACGAGCAGTACTTC
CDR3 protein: CASSRRYYDYEQYF

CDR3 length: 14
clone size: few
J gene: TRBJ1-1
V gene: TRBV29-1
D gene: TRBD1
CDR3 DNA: TGCAGCGCGTGGACAGGGGTCATGAACACTGAAGCTTTCTTT
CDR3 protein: CSAWTGVMNTEAFF

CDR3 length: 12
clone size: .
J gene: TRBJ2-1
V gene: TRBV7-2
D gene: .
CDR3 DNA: TGTGCCAGCAGCTTAGGATCGACTAGGCAGTTCTTC
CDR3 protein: CASSLGSTRQFF

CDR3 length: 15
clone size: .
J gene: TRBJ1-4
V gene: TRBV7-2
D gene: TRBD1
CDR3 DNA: TGTGCCAGCAGCTTAGGAGGGGGCTCATATGAAAAACTGTTTTTT
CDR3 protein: CASSLGGGSYEKLFF

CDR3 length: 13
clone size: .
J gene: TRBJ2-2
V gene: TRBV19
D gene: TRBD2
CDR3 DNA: TGTGCCAGTAGAGACCGGGGGGTCGGGGAGCTGTTTTTT
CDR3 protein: CASRDRGVGELFF

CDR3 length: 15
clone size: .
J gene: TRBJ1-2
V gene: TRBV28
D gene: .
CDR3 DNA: TGTGCCAGCAGTTTAGGGACATCAGCTAACTATGGCTACACCTTC
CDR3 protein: CASSLGTSANYGYTF

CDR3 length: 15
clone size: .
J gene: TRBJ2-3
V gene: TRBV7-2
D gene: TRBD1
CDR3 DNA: TGTGCCAGCAGCTTCTCAGGACAGGGGACAGATACGCAGTATTTT
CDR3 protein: CASSFSGQGTDTQYF

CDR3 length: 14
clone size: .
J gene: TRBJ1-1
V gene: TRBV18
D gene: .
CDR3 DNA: TGTGCCAGCTCACCACATCCAGAGAACACTGAAGCTTTCTTT
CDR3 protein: CASSPHPENTEAFF

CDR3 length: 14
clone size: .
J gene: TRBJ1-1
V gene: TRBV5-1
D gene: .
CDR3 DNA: TGCGCCAGCAATGGGGGACGGTTGAACACTGAAGCTTTCTTT
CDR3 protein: CASNGGRLNTEAFF

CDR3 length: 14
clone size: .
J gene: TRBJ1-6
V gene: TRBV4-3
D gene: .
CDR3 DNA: TGCGCCAGCAGCCAAGTGGGGAATAATTCACCCCTCCACTTT
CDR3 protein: CASSQVGNNSPLHF

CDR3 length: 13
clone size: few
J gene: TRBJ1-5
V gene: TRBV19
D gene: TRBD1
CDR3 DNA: TGTGCCAGTAGTATAGCGGGACAGGGCACCCAGCATTTT
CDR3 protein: CASSIAGQGTQHF

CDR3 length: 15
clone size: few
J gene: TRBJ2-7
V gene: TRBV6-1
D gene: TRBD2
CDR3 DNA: TGTGCCAGCAGTGAAGCCCAGCGGGGCTCCTACGAGCAGTACTTC
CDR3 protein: CASSEAQRGSYEQYF

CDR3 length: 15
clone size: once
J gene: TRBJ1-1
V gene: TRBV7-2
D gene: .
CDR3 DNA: TGTGCCAGCAGCGTTTATAGGGGTGGGAACACTGAAGCTTTCTTT
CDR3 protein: CASSVYRGGNTEAFF

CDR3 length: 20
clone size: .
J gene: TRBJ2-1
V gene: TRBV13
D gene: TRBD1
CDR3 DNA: TGTGCCAGCAGCGCAACAGGGGGCCGTAAACCCTCGAGCTCCTACAATGAGCAGTTCTTC
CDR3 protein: CASSATGGRKPSSSYNEQFF

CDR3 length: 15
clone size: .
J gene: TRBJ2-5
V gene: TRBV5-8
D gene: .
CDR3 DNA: TGTGCCAGCAGCCCCGGGAAGACGGTCCCGGAGACCCAGTACTTC
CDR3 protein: CASSPGKTVPETQYF

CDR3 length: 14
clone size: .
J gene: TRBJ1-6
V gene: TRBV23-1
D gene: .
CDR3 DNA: TGCGCCAGCCACACGAGGGGAAGTAATTCACCCCTCCACTTT
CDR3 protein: CASHTRGSNSPLHF

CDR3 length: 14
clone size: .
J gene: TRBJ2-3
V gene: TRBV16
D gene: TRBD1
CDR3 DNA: TGTGCCAGCAGCCAATCTACAGGGGAAGATACGCAGTATTTT
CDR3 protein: CASSQSTGEDTQYF

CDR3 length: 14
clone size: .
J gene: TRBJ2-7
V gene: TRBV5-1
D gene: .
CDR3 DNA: TGCGCCAGCAGCCTGGCAGGGAGCGGCTACGAGCAGTACTTC
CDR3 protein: CASSLAGSGYEQYF

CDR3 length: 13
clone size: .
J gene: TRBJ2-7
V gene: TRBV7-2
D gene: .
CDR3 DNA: TGTGCCAGCAGCTTAGGCGGACACTACGAGCAGTACTTC
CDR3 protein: CASSLGGHYEQYF

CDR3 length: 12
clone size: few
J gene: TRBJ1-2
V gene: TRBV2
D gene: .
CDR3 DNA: TGTGCCAGCAGTCACTCCGGGTCCGGCTACACCTTC
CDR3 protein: CASSHSGSGYTF

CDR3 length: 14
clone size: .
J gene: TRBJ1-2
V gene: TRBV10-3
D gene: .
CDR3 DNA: TGTGCTACAGGGTCCGGGGCCCAATCCTATGGCTACACCTTC
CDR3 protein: CATGSGAQSYGYTF

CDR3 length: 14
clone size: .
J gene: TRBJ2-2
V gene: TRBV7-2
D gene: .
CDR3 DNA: TGTGCCAGCAGCTATACAGGGAACACCGGGGAGCTGTTTTTT
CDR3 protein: CASSYTGNTGELFF

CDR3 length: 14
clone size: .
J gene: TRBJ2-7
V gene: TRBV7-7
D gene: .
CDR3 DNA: TGTGCTAGCAGCTTAGACCCTTCCTCCTACGAGCAGTACTTC
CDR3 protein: CASSLDPSSYEQYF

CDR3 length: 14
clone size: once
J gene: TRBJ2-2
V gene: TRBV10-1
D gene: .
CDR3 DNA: TGCGCCAGCAGTGTCTCGGGGGCAACCGGGGAGCTGTTTTTT
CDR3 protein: CASSVSGATGELFF

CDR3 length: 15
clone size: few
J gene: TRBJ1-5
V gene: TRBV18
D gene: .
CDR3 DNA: TGTGCCAGCTCCCCGGGGTCCGGGAGCAATCAGCCCCAGCATTTT
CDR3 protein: CASSPGSGSNQPQHF

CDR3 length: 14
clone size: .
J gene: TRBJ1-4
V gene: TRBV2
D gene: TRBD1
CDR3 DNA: TGTGCCAGCAGAACAGGGGGCGGGATTGAAAAACTGTTTTTT
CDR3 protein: CASRTGGGIEKLFF

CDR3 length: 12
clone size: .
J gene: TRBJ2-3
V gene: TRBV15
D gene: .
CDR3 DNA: TGTGCCACCAGCAGCGGGGCAGATACGCAGTATTTT
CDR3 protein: CATSSGADTQYF

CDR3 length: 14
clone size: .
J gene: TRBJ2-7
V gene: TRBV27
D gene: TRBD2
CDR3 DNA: TGTGCCAGCAGTTTGCGGGGGGGGGACTACGAGCAGTACTTC
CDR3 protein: CASSLRGGDYEQYF

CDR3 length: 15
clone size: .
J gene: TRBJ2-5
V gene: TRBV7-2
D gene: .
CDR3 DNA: TGTGCCAGCAGCTTAGCGCTCGGTTACCAAGAGACCCAGTACTTC
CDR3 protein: CASSLALGYQETQYF

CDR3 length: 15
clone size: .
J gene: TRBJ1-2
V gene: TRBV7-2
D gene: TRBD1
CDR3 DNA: TGTGCCAGCAGCCTGGGACAGGTAGCTAACTATGGCTACACCTTC
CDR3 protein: CASSLGQVANYGYTF

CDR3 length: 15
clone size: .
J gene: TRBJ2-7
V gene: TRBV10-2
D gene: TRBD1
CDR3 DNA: TGCGCCAGCAGTGACAACCGACAGGGGGAGTACGAGCAGTACTTC
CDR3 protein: CASSDNRQGEYEQYF

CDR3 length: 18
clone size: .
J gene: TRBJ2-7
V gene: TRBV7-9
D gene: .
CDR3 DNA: TGTGCCAGCAGCTTAGGACTTGGACAAGGATTCAGCTCCTACGAGCAGTACTTC
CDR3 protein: CASSLGLGQGFSSYEQYF

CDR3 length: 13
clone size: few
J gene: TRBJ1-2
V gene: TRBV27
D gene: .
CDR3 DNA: TGTGCCAGCAGTTTCTCCGGGGCTCGGGGCTACACCTTC
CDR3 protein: CASSFSGARGYTF

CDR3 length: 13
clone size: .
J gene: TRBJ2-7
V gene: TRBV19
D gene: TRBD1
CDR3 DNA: TGTGCCAGTCGCCGGGACAGGGTCTCCGAGCAGTACTTC
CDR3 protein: CASRRDRVSEQYF

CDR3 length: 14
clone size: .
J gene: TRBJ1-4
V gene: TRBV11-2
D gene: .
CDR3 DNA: TGTGCCAGCAGCTTATTTGGGGTTAATGAAAAACTGTTTTTT
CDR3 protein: CASSLFGVNEKLFF

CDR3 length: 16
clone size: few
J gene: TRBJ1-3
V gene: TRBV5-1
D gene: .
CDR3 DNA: TGCGCCAGCAGCTTTTCCCAGGACGTTCCTGGAAACACCATATATTTT
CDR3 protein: CASSFSQDVPGNTIYF

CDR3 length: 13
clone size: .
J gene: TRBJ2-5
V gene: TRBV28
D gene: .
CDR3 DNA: TGTGCCAGCAGTTTACCTAGCAGTGAGACCCAGTACTTC
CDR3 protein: CASSLPSSETQYF